The 15 T cell receptor beta chains below were found in one sample sequenced in a study of shared clonotypes between healthy human individuals. Sequencing was performed with immunoSEQ multiplex PCR; in TCRdb, only in-frame clones are kept and a portion is missing. The repertoire holds about 2 million clones, with over 85% as singletons. The specimen was naive CD4+ T cells sorted from blood. Sample subset: CD45RA+ positively selected. The receptors derive from a man aged 18 to 35 in good health.

The rearrangement joins TRBV11-2 to TRBJ1-2, with D perhaps TRBD1 (5 bases). V was pared by 5 bases and J by 8 bases, with 18 bases between. The germline V gene encodes CDR1 SGHAT and CDR2 FQNNGV. The CDR3 totals 14 residues. CDR3 DNA: TGTGCCAGCAGCCAATCCACGGCAGGGAACGGCTACACCTTC. Its translation is CASSQSTAGNGYTF.

This chain links TRBV14 with TRBJ2-5, with 8 bases lining up with TRBD2. CDR1 is SGHDN, CDR2 FVKESK, per germline. The CDR3 is made up of 17 amino acids. The V segment lost 4 bases and the J segment 2 bases; nucleotides outside the gene matches: 12. CDR3 coding DNA: TGTGCCAGCAGCCCGAACCCCGGCGGGGGGCTTCAAGAGACCCAGTACTTC. Translated: CASSPNPGGGLQETQYF.

The chain has TRBV6-1 and TRBJ1-3; D remains ambiguous. The CDR3 contains 11 residues. V lost 6 bases, J lost 10 bases, and 10 bases lay in between. Germline V gene data show CDR1 as MNHNS and CDR2 as SASEGT. The CDR3 nucleotides are TGTGCCAGCAGATCCAAGAGGACCATATATTTT. Amino acids: CASRSKRTIYF.

The rearrangement uses TRBV7-2 and TRBJ1-2; no firm D call. Germline V gene data show CDR1 as SGHTA and CDR2 as FQGNSA. The CDR3 runs to 14 residues. The V end lost 0 bases, the J end lost 4 bases, and 9 bases lay between the germline ends. The chain's CDR3 is CASSLAGYGYGYTF. Here the CDR3 DNA reads TGTGCCAGCAGCTTAGCTGGCTACGGCTATGGCTACACCTTC.

The chain is built from TRBV14 and TRBJ1-1; D might be TRBD1 (6 bases). This CDR3 spans 14 amino acids. V was trimmed by 4 bases and J by 1 base, leaving 10 bases between them. Per the germline V gene, CDR1 is SGHDN and CDR2 is FVKESK. CDR3 protein: CASSPRGGNTEAFF. CDR3 DNA sequence: TGTGCCAGCAGCCCAAGGGGGGGGAACACTGAAGCTTTCTTT. The complete variable domain, with remaining parts taken from reference TRBV14 and TRBJ1-1, reads EAGVTQFPSHSVIEKGQTVTLRCDPISGHDNLYWYRRVMGKEIKFLLHFVKESKQDESGMPNNRFLAERTGGTYSTLKVQPAELEDSGVYFCASSPRGGNTEAFFGQGTRLTVV.

J is TRBJ1-2 and V is TRBV9; 10 bases fit TRBD1. V dropped 5 bases and J dropped 6; count of bases not matched to a gene: 10. The CDR3 runs to 15 residues. Germline CDR1 and CDR2: SGDLS and YYNGEE. The CDR3 loop reads CASSKPGQGYDGYTF. The CDR3 DNA reads as TGTGCCAGCAGTAAACCGGGACAGGGGTACGATGGCTACACCTTC.

This clone was observed once. The chain joins TRBV6-5 to TRBJ2-7; 8 bases are shared with TRBD2. This CDR3 has 14 amino acids. CDR1 and CDR2 from the germline V gene are MNHEY and SVGAGI. The junction had 7 bases not matched to a gene; V was cut back by 5 bases and J by 4 bases. The CDR3 DNA sequence: TGTGCCAGCAGTGAGCAGCGGGGGCCTTACGAGCAGTACTTC. Protein: CASSEQRGPYEQYF.

Concerning this clone: The sample contains more than one DNA sequence encoding this CDR3. This chain joins TRBV7-2 and TRBJ2-7; D unclear. Germline V gives CDR1 SGHTA, CDR2 FQGNSA. The CDR3 consists of 13 residues. V lost 0 bases, J lost 2 bases, and 5 bases lay in between. CDR3 sequence: CASSLAGTYEQYF. DNA of the CDR3: TGTGCCAGCAGCTTAGCGGGCACCTACGAGCAGTACTTC. The complete variable domain, with remaining parts taken from reference TRBV7-2 and TRBJ2-7, reads GAGVSQSPSNKVTEKGKDVELRCDPISGHTALYWYRQSLGQGLEFLIYFQGNSAPDKSGLPSDRFSAERTGGSVSTLTIQRTQQEDSAVYLCASSLAGTYEQYFGPGTRLTVT.

The CDR3 here is CASSLGHYSNQPQHF. CDR3 in DNA: TGTGCCAGCAGCTTAGGACATTATAGCAATCAGCCCCAGCATTTT. This chain uses TRBV7-2 with TRBJ1-5; no clear D. The CDR3 is 15 amino acids. Between the trimmed V and J ends, which lost 1 base and 0 bases, there was a span of 7 bases. Germline loops: CDR1 SGHTA, CDR2 FQGNSA.

This clone appeared once. This CDR3 is also generated by other DNA sequences in the sample. This chain uses TRBV19 with TRBJ1-5; 7 nucleotides line up with TRBD1. This CDR3 comprises 17 residues. Germline CDR1 reads LNHDA; CDR2 reads SQIVND (reference sequence). Unmatched junction bases numbered 11, after V lost 4 bases and J lost 2 bases. The CDR3 loop is CASSSRDRGGGNQPQHF. The CDR3 DNA reads as TGTGCCAGTAGTAGCCGGGACAGAGGAGGGGGCAATCAGCCCCAGCATTTT.

The J gene is TRBJ2-7, the V gene TRBV7-2; D not resolved. V gave up 3 bases and J gave up 6 bases, with 24 bases separating them. CDR3 size: 17 residues. Germline loops: CDR1 SGHTA, CDR2 FQGNSA. The CDR3 DNA reads TGTGCCAGCAGCTTCCATCACACCGGGCCCAGGTACAGCGAGCAGTACTTC. This sequence encodes CASSFHHTGPRYSEQYF.

The chain has TRBV11-2 and TRBJ2-2; D uncertain. Germline V gene lookup returns CDR1 SGHAT and CDR2 FQNNGV. The CDR3 has 17 amino acids. Trimming cost V 2 bases and J 1 base, with 14 bases left between them. This CDR3 is CASSLIAWRKNTGELFF. As DNA, the CDR3 is TGTGCCAGCAGCTTAATTGCTTGGCGGAAGAACACCGGGGAGCTGTTTTTT.

The chain uses TRBV5-1 and TRBJ2-3; 7 nucleotides match TRBD1. Looked up from germline, CDR1 is SGHRS and CDR2 is YFSETQ. J was trimmed by 6 bases and V by 4 bases; bases with no gene match: 2. CDR3 size: 12 residues. The CDR3 DNA reads as TGCGCCAGCAGCATGACAGGGGATACGCAGTATTTT. This translates into CASSMTGDTQYF. The full variable domain, completed using reference TRBV5-1 and TRBJ2-3, is KAGVTQTPRYLIKTRGQQVTLSCSPISGHRSVSWYQQTPGQGLQFLFEYFSETQRNKGNFPGRFSGRQFSNSRSEMNVSTLELGDSALYLCASSMTGDTQYFGPGTRLTVL.

V and J are TRBV11-2 and TRBJ2-7, with 14 bases that match TRBD2. CDR3 size: 16 residues. J was trimmed by 3 bases and V by 5 bases; bases with no gene match: 6. The germline gives CDR1 SGHAT, CDR2 FQNNGV. As DNA, the CDR3 is TGTGCCAGCAGCGAAGGACTAGCGGGAGGATTCTACGAGCAGTACTTC. This codes for CASSEGLAGGFYEQYF. Full variable domain (remainder filled in from reference TRBV11-2 and TRBJ2-7): EAGVAQSPRYKIIEKRQSVAFWCNPISGHATLYWYQQILGQGPKLLIQFQNNGVVDDSQLPKDRFSAERLKGVDSTLKIQPAKLEDSAVYLCASSEGLAGGFYEQYFGPGTRLTVT.

The genes are TRBV6-6 and TRBJ1-2; TRBD1 is a possible D gene (6 bases). The CDR3 loop spans 15 amino acids. The V gene lost 11 bases and the J gene lost 3 bases, with 22 bases spanning the gap. Germline values: CDR1 MNHNY, CDR2 SVGAGI (reference sequence). DNA of the CDR3: TGTGCCGCAATCGGACAGCTCCCAAAGGACTATGGCTACACCTTC. It translates to CAAIGQLPKDYGYTF.